The entry below gives a single T cell receptor beta chain sequence along with its context. Its antigen is undetermined. The repertoire was sequenced with immunoSEQ multiplex PCR; TCRdb's copy has only in-frame clones and lacks some. The repertoire holds 150,000 to 200,000 clones, with about 83% as singletons. This entry is derived from a study of cytomegalovirus exposure and HLA in healthy donors. The study's findings and limits: The study labeled under 200 TCR beta chains cytomegalovirus-associated.

V shed 5 bases and J 5 bases; nucleotides not matched to a gene: 8. Germline-derived CDR1 and CDR2 are MNHEY and SVGAGI. The CDR3 has 14 amino acids. This TCR came from a woman in her twenties or thirties in good health and CMV-seronegative. This chain uses TRBV6-5 with TRBJ1-2, with 7 bases matching TRBD1. Sequenced material: PBMCs. CDR3 bases: TGTGCCAGCAGTAGGGACAGCGGATCTTATGGCTACACCTTC. Amino acid sequence: CASSRDSGSYGYTF.